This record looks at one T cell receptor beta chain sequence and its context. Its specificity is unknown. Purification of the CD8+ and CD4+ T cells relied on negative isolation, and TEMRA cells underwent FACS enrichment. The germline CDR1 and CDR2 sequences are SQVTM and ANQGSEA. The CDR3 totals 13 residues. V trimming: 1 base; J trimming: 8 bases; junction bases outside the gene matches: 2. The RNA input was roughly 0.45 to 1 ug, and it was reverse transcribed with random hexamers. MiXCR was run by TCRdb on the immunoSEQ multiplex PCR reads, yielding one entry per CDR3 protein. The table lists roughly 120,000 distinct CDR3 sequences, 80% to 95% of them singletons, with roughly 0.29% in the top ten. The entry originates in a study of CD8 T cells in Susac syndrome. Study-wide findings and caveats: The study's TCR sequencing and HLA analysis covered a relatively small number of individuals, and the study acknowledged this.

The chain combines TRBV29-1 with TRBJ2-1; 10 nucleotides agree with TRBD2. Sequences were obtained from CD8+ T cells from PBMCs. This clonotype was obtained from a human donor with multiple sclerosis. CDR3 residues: CSVEVLAGYEQFF. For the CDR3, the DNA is TGCAGCGTTGAAGTACTAGCGGGATATGAGCAGTTCTTC.